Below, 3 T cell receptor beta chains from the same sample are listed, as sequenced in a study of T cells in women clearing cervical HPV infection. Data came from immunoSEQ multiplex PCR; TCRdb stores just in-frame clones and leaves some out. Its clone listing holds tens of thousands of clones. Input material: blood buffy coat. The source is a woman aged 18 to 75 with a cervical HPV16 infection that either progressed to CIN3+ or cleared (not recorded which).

The CDR3 here is CASSLPTGHNQPQHF. Partial CDR3 DNA: TGCGCCAGCAGCTTGCCGACAGGGCACAATCAGCCC. This rearrangement joins TRBV5-1 to TRBJ1-5; 7 nucleotides line up with TRBD1. The CDR3 goes on 3 residues after the read ends, and that part is filled in from the germline J gene. The germline gives CDR1 SGHRS, CDR2 YFSETQ. J was trimmed by 3 bases and V by 1 base; bases with no gene match: 4. This CDR3 spans 15 amino acids.

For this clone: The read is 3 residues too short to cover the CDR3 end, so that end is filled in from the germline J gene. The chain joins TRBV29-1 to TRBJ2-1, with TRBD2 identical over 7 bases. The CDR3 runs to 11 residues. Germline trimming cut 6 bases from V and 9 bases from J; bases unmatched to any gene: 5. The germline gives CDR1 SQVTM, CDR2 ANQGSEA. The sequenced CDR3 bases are TGCAGCGTCCTCCTAGCGGCTGAG. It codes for CSVLLAAE. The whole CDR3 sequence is CSVLLAAEQFF.

CDR3: CSASHGGETQYF. The sequenced CDR3 bases are TGCAGTGCTAGTCATGGGGGCGAGACC. The V and J genes are TRBV20-1 and TRBJ2-5, with D perhaps matching TRBD1 (6 bases). The CDR3 end lies 3 residues beyond the end of the read and is filled in from the germline J gene. The V end was cut by 3 bases, the J end by 5 bases, with 10 bases between. CDR1 and CDR2 (germline): DFQATT, SNEGSKA (reference sequence). CDR3 length: 12 amino acids.